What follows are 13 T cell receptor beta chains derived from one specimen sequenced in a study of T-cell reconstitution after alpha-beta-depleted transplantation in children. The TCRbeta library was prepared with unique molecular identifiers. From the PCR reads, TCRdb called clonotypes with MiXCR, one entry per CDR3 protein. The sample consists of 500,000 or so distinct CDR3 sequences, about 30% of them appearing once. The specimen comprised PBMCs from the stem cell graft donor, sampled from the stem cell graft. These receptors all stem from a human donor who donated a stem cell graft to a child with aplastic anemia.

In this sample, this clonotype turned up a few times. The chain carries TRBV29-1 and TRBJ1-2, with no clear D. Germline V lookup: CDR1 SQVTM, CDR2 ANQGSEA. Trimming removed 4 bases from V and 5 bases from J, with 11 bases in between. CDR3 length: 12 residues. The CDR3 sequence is CSVAGSIYGYTF. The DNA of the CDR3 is TGCAGCGTTGCGGGCAGTATATATGGCTACACCTTC.

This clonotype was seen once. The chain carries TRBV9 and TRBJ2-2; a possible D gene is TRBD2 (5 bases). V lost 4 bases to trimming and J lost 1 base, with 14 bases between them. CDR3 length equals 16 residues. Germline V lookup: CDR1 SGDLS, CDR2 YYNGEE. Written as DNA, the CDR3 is TGTGCCAGCAGCTCAGACCCCCGGGAGAACACCGGGGAGCTGTTTTTT. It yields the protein CASSSDPRENTGELFF.

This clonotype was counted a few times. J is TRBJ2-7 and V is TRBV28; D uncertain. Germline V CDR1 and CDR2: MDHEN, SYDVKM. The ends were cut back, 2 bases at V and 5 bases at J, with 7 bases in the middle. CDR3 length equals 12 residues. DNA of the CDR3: TGTGCCAGCAGTTTACCCTACAACGAGCAGTACTTC. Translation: CASSLPYNEQYF.

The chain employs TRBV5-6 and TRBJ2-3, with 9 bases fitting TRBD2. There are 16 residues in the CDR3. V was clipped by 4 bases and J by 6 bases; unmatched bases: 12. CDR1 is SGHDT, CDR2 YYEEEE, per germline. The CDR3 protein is CASSLTSGVLGDTQYF. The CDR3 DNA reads TGTGCCAGCAGCCTGACTAGCGGTGTCCTGGGGGATACGCAGTATTTT.

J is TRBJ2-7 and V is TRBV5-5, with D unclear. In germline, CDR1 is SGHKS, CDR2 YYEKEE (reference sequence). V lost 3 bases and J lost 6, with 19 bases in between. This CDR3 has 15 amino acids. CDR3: CASSSFGPGLGEQYF. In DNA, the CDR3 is TGTGCCAGCAGCTCCTTCGGTCCAGGCCTGGGCGAGCAGTACTTC.

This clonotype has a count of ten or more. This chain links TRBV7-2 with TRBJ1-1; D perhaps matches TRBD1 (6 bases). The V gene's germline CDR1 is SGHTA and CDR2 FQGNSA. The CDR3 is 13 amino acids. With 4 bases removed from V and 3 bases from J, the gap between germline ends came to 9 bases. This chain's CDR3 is CASSSQGYTEAFF. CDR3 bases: TGTGCCAGCAGCTCCCAGGGGTACACTGAAGCTTTCTTT.

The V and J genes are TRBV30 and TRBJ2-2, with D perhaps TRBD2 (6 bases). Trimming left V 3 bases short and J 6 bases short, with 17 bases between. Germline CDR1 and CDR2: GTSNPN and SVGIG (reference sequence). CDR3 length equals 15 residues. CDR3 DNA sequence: TGTGCCTGGAGGGCTGGGGGGAGTCATTCCGGGGAGCTGTTTTTT. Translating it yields CAWRAGGSHSGELFF.

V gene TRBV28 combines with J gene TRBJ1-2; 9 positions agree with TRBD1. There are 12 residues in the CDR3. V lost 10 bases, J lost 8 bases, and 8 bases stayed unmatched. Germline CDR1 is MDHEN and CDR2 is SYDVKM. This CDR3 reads CATAGQGGGYTF. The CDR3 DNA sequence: TGTGCCACCGCGGGACAGGGAGGAGGCTACACCTTC.

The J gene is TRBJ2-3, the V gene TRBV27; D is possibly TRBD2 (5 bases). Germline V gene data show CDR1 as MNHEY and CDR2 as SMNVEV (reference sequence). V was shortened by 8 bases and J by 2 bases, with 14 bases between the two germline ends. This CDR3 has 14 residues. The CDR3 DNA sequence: TGTGCCAGCGGCCGCGGGCTAGACACAGATACGCAGTATTTT. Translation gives CASGRGLDTDTQYF.

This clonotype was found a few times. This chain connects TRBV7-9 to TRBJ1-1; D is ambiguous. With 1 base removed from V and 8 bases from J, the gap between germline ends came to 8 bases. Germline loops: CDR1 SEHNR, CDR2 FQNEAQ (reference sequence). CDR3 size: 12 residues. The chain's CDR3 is CASSLGVGEAFF. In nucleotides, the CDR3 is TGTGCCAGCAGCTTAGGGGTTGGCGAAGCTTTCTTT. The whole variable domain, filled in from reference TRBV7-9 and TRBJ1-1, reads DTGVSQNPRHKITKRGQNVTFRCDPISEHNRLYWYRQTLGQGPEFLTYFQNEAQLEKSRLLSDRFSAERPKGSFSTLEIQRTEQGDSAMYLCASSLGVGEAFFGQGTRLTVV.

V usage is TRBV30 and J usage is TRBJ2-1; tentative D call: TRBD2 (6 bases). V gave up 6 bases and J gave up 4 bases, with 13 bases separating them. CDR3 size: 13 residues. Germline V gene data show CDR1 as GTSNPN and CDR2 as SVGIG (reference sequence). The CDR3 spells CACRPAGYNEQFF. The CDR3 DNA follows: TGTGCCTGCCGCCCGGCGGGATACAATGAGCAGTTCTTC.

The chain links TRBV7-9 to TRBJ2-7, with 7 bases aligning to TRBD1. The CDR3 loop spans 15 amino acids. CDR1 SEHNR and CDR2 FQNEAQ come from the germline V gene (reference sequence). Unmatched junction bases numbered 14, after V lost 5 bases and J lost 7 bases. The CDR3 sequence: CASSRAERPGGEQYF. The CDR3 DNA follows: TGTGCCAGCAGCCGCGCAGAACGGCCAGGGGGTGAGCAGTACTTC.

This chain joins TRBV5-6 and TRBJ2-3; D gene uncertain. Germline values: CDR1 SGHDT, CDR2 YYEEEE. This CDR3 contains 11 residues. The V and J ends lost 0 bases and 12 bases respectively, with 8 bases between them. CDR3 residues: CASSLGSRQYF. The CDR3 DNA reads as TGTGCCAGCAGCTTGGGGTCTCGTCAGTATTTT.